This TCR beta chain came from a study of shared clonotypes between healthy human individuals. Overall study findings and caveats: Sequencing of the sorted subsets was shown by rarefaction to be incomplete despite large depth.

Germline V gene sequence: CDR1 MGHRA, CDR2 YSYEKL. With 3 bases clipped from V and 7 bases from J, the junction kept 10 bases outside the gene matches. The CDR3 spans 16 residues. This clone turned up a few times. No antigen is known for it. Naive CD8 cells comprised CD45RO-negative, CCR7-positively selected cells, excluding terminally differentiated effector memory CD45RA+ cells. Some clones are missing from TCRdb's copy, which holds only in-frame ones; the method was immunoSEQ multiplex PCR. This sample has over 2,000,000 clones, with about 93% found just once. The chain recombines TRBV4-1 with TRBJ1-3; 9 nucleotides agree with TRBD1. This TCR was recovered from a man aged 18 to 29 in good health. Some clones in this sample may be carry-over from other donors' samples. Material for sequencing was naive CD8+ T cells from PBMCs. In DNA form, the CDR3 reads TGCGCCAGCAGCCACGTCACGGGACAGGGCAAGAACACCATATATTTT. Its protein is CASSHVTGQGKNTIYF.